These 17 T cell receptor beta chains were sequenced from one sample in a study of human T cells and chemical hapten exposure. Time point defined: patch test 1, 2 weeks after DPC sensitization. Treatment meaning: therapeutic diphenylcyclopropenone sensitization with weekly scalp DPC. TCRdb itself ran the RACE reads through MiXCR, one entry per CDR3 protein. This sample yields about 82,000 distinct CDR3 sequences, of which around a tenth are seen a single time; about 4.2% belongs to the top ten. The sequenced sample was whole blood, obtained in connection with sensitization to the hapten diphenylcyclopropenone (DPC). Source of these receptors: a woman aged 45-59 years with alopecia areata. Some clones in this sample may be carry-over from other donors' samples.

The chain carries TRBV9 and TRBJ2-7; D possibly corresponds to TRBD1 (5 bases). The CDR3 spans 15 residues. The germline CDR1 and CDR2 sequences are SGDLS and YYNGEE. V shed 4 bases and J shed 0 bases, with 14 bases lying between them. The CDR3 sequence: CASSPHRGSSYEQYF. In DNA, the CDR3 is TGTGCCAGCAGCCCCCATAGGGGCAGCTCCTACGAGCAGTACTTC.

The rearrangement joins TRBV5-1 to TRBJ1-1, with D perhaps matching TRBD1 (6 bases). The germline gives CDR1 SGHRS, CDR2 YFSETQ. Trimming took off 4 bases at V and 0 bases at J, with 16 bases between the two ends. The CDR3 has 16 amino acids. The CDR3, as DNA: TGCGCCAGCAGCCTGGGACATCGGGATGTGAACACTGAAGCTTTCTTT. Translated, it gives CASSLGHRDVNTEAFF.

This clonotype was recorded many times. The chain links TRBV29-1 to TRBJ1-1; D perhaps matches TRBD1 (6 bases). This CDR3 has 12 residues. Germline assignment: CDR1 SQVTM and CDR2 ANQGSEA. The V and J ends lost 4 bases and 4 bases respectively, with 10 bases between them. CDR3 sequence reads: CSVVGGLTEAFF. CDR3 nucleotide sequence: TGCAGCGTTGTGGGGGGGCTCACTGAAGCTTTCTTT. The entire variable domain, with the rest obtained from reference TRBV29-1 and TRBJ1-1, is as follows: SAVISQKPSRDICQRGTSLTIQCQVDSQVTMMFWYRQQPGQSLTLIATANQGSEATYESGFVIDKFPISRPNLTFSTLTVSNMSPEDSSIYLCSVVGGLTEAFFGQGTRLTVV.

There are many counts of this clonotype. This CDR3 reads CASSWAPSTDTQYF. In DNA form, the CDR3 reads TGTGCCAGCAGTTGGGCCCCTAGCACAGATACGCAGTATTTT. The chain joins TRBV12-3 or TRBV12-4 to TRBJ2-3; the D is unclear. The CDR3 sequence is 14 residues long. V lost 4 bases to trimming and J lost 0 bases, with 8 bases between them.

In its sample, this clonotype was seen once. CDR3 sequence reads: CASSMDRLMNTEAFF. In DNA form, the CDR3 reads TGTGCCAGCTCAATGGACAGGTTGATGAACACTGAAGCTTTCTTT. V and J are TRBV18 and TRBJ1-1, with 7 bases identical to TRBD1. The CDR3 sequence is 15 residues long. V was clipped by 5 bases and J by 0 bases; unmatched bases: 6. Germline CDR1 KGHSH, CDR2 LQKENI.

Only a few counts were recorded for this clonotype. The chain carries TRBV5-1 and TRBJ1-3; D gene uncertain. CDR3 length equals 16 residues. Germline CDR1 reads SGHRS; CDR2 reads YFSETQ. V was pared by 0 bases and J by 0 bases, with 10 bases between. The CDR3 sequence is CASSLGSTFSGNTIYF. CDR3 DNA: TGCGCCAGCAGCTTGGGGAGCACATTCTCTGGAAACACCATATATTTT. Full variable domain (rest looked up from reference TRBV5-1 and TRBJ1-3): KAGVTQTPRYLIKTRGQQVTLSCSPISGHRSVSWYQQTPGQGLQFLFEYFSETQRNKGNFPGRFSGRQFSNSRSEMNVSTLELGDSALYLCASSLGSTFSGNTIYFGEGSWLTVV.

There are a few counts of this clonotype. This chain uses TRBV6-6 with TRBJ1-4, with 8 bases identical to TRBD1. The CDR3 is 15 residues long. Per the germline V gene, CDR1 is MNHNY and CDR2 is SVGAGI (reference sequence). J was trimmed by 8 bases and V by 5 bases; bases with no gene match: 10. CDR3 region: CASSRGTGGGEKLFF. The CDR3 nucleotides are TGTGCCAGCAGTCGAGGGACAGGAGGGGGGGAAAAACTGTTTTTT.

This clonotype was observed at least ten times. The chain links TRBV20-1 to TRBJ2-7; TRBD1 aligns across 7 bases. This CDR3 is built from 14 residues. V dropped 6 bases and J dropped 0; count of bases not matched to a gene: 8. Germline lookup yields CDR1 DFQATT and CDR2 SNEGSKA (reference sequence). The CDR3 region has the DNA TGCAGTGCATCGGGACAGCCTCCCTCCTACGAGCAGTACTTC. Amino acids: CSASGQPPSYEQYF.

The chain uses TRBV18 and TRBJ1-3; D is uncertain. The CDR3 runs 14 residues. Trimming left V 8 bases short and J 0 bases short, with 11 bases between. The V gene's germline CDR1 is KGHSH and CDR2 LQKENI. This CDR3 reads CASEAGNSGNTIYF. Here the CDR3 DNA reads TGTGCCAGCGAAGCCGGAAACTCTGGAAACACCATATATTTT.

This clonotype has more than one count but fewer than ten. V gene TRBV9 combines with J gene TRBJ2-3; D ambiguous. Per the germline V gene, CDR1 is SGDLS and CDR2 is YYNGEE. Trimming pared 0 bases from V and 4 bases from J, leaving 9 bases between. This CDR3 comprises 14 residues. The CDR3 is CASSVVPDADTQYF. The DNA of the CDR3 is TGTGCCAGCAGCGTAGTCCCAGATGCAGATACGCAGTATTTT.

In its sample, this clonotype was seen many times. The rearrangement links TRBV20-1 to TRBJ2-5; 7 bases map to TRBD2. Germline-derived CDR1 and CDR2 are DFQATT and SNEGSKA (reference sequence). This CDR3 has 11 amino acids. The V gene end was trimmed by 7 bases and the J gene end by 4 bases; junction bases not matched to a gene: 3. CDR3 DNA sequence: TGCAGTGTCGGGACTATAGAGACCCAGTACTTC. It is translated as CSVGTIETQYF.

This clonotype was counted ten times or more. V and J are TRBV4-1 and TRBJ1-1, with 8 bases aligning to TRBD1. Germline trimming cut 3 bases from V and 3 bases from J; bases unmatched to any gene: 6. The CDR3 is 15 residues long. Germline V gene data show CDR1 as MGHRA and CDR2 as YSYEKL. The CDR3 protein is CASSQGQEGYTEAFF. Written as DNA, the CDR3 is TGCGCCAGCAGCCAGGGACAGGAAGGTTACACTGAAGCTTTCTTT.

This clonotype was seen only a few times. The V gene is TRBV6-2 or TRBV6-3, the J gene TRBJ2-1, with D hard to call. The CDR3 spans 11 residues. From germline, CDR1 is MNHEY and CDR2 SVGEGT. Trimming removed 7 bases from V and 10 bases from J, with 11 bases in between. This CDR3 is CASTSGSEQFF. Written as DNA, the CDR3 is TGTGCCAGCACGAGTGGCTCCGAGCAGTTCTTC.

At least ten counts were recorded for this clonotype. The chain is built from TRBV28 and TRBJ1-2; D is unresolved. The CDR3 is 15 amino acids. V gave up 4 bases and J gave up 0 bases, with 12 bases separating them. Germline CDR1 is MDHEN and CDR2 is SYDVKM. CDR3 sequence reads: CASSWVAPTNYGYTF. The CDR3 nucleotides are TGTGCCAGCAGTTGGGTGGCCCCCACTAACTATGGCTACACCTTC.

This clonotype showed up just a few times. The genes are TRBV11-2 and TRBJ1-1, with no clear D. V was shortened by 0 bases and J by 6 bases, with 8 bases between the two germline ends. CDR1 and CDR2 from the germline V gene are SGHAT and FQNNGV. The CDR3 is 13 residues long. The CDR3 DNA reads TGTGCCAGCAGCTTAGATCGTAGGTCTGAAGCTTTCTTT. Residues: CASSLDRRSEAFF.

The V and J genes are TRBV5-4 and TRBJ1-3; no reliable D call. Trimming removed 4 bases at V and 8 bases at J, with 16 bases between. This CDR3 comprises 14 residues. Germline V gene sequence: CDR1 SGHNT, CDR2 YYREEE (reference sequence). CDR3 residues: CASSKDGASHTIYF. The CDR3 DNA sequence: TGTGCCAGCAGCAAGGACGGAGCTAGCCACACCATATATTTT.

This clonotype was counted ten times or more. The chain is built from TRBV2 and TRBJ1-2; D is uncertain. Germline values: CDR1 SNHLY, CDR2 FYNNEI. V was cut by 2 bases and J by 0 bases, with 22 bases left in between. The CDR3 spans 19 residues. The CDR3 is CASSENSGYRVTSNYGYTF. In nucleotides, the CDR3 is TGTGCCAGCAGTGAAAATAGTGGTTACAGAGTGACTTCTAACTATGGCTACACCTTC.